This T cell receptor (beta chain) was observed in a study of blood T cells in healthy people across ages. Study background: There was about one barcoded beta molecule captured by template switching per two T cells.

A note on this clonotype: Its matching antigen is unknown.

V was pared by 2 bases and J by 3 bases, with 10 bases of the junction left unmatched. The CDR3 is 16 residues long. Germline V gene data show CDR1 as SGHRS and CDR2 as YFSETQ. A second about 7 to 11 cycle PCR used barcoded and J-beta primers. TCRdb recomputed calls from the 5' RACE reads with MiXCR, one row per CDR3 protein. The data show over a million distinct CDR3 sequences, more than 40% seen once. Regarding the study as a whole: TCR beta diversity was tightly associated with the proportion of naive T cells.

Each donor was a healthy Caucasian individual from Russia, aged roughly 6 to 95. Every participating donor contributed about 10 milliliters of peripheral blood through a draw. This chain joins TRBV5-1 and TRBJ2-7, with TRBD1 matching over 8 bases. Material for sequencing was blood. The source is a woman aged 55-70 years in good health. In DNA, the CDR3 is TGCGCCAGCAGCTTTGGGGGACAGGTGACGTTCTACGAGCAGTACTTC. It codes for CASSFGGQVTFYEQYF.